These 2 T cell receptor beta chains originate from one sample sequenced in a study of post-analysis software for immune sequencing data. Their cognate antigens are unknown. Findings and caveats of the study: TRBV5-6, TRBV5-1 and TRBV20-1 were among roughly five TRBV segments more frequent in patients than controls.

Prepared libraries of TCR beta cDNA carried unique molecular identifiers. TCRdb analysed the PCR reads with MiXCR anew, one entry per CDR3 protein. Found here are some 500,000 distinct CDR3 sequences, around 40% of them singletons; the top ten hold around 10%. Sequencing was performed on blood. These receptors were taken from a girl aged 10-17 years with multiple sclerosis.

This clonotype showed up just a few times. V and J are TRBV6-1 and TRBJ1-5, with D possibly TRBD1 on 5 matching bases. The V end lost 3 bases, the J end lost 1 base, and 7 bases lay between the germline ends. CDR1 and CDR2 (germline): MNHNS, SASEGT. This CDR3 is built from 14 residues. The CDR3 nucleotides are TGTGCCAGCAGTGACAGGGTAAGCAATCAGCCCCAGCATTTT. This translates into CASSDRVSNQPQHF.

This sequence joins TRBV20-1 and TRBJ1-2; TRBD1 aligns across 9 bases. The CDR3 is 16 residues long. V shed 0 bases, J shed 4 bases, and the junction held 9 bases outside the gene matches. Germline loops: CDR1 DFQATT, CDR2 SNEGSKA (reference sequence). The CDR3 nucleotides read TGCAGTGCTAGAGATATACAGGGGGCGCGGGGCTATGGCTACACCTTC. Its translation is CSARDIQGARGYGYTF.